This T cell receptor beta chain was obtained from a study of siplizumab effects on memory and regulatory T cells. This table comes from immunoSEQ multiplex PCR, and its TCRdb copy is limited to in-frame clones, with some not included. The sample holds about 63,000 clones, less than 85% seen once. Germline V gene lookup returns CDR1 SGHNT and CDR2 YYREEE (reference sequence). V trimming: 4 bases; J trimming: 3 bases; junction bases outside the gene matches: 11. The CDR3 sequence is 17 residues long. This receptor was taken from a human donor in good health. The sample comprised memory CD4+ T cells sorted from blood. The chain uses TRBV5-4 and TRBJ2-5; 11 bases fit TRBD2. DNA for the CDR3: TGTGCCAGCAGCAACCCTAGCGGGGGGATTTCAAAAGAGACCCAGTACTTC. Translation: CASSNPSGGISKETQYF.